Listed below are T cell receptor beta chains from one sample, sequenced in a study of T cells after yellow fever vaccination. TCRdb redid the calling of the 5' RACE reads with MiXCR, one entry per CDR3 protein. The table has a few hundred thousand distinct CDR3 sequences, approximately 3.6% seen once. Source: PBMCs, taken 15 days after the yellow fever booster vaccination. All receptors derive from a man aged 18 to 29 who received the YFV17D yellow fever vaccine. CDR3s include the opening cysteine and the closing phenylalanine or tryptophan. Fields, in order: V gene, CDR3 protein.

TRBV18,CASSPRGDSLRGEAFF
TRBV5-1,CASSFNRGGSPLHF
TRBV7-2,CASSFEQGQGNQPQHF
TRBV21-1,CAILPQPGRNYGYTF
TRBV12-3/TRBV12-4,CASSPQAGGRVNEQYF
TRBV4-3,CASSPGQSLHNEQFF
TRBV2,CASSDGTGVYNEQFF
TRBV7-2,CASSLVADYQETQYF
TRBV7-2,CASSPLSGAKNIQYF
TRBV5-1,CASSEGQLSGNTIYF
TRBV5-6,CASSLQGAGNTDTQYF
TRBV7-2,CASSTRGGLYF
TRBV15,CATSRDRLSYGYTF
TRBV7-8,CASSSGTSGVNEQFF
TRBV12-3/TRBV12-4,CASSFPARLTSGNTIYF
TRBV5-1,CASSFRGAQPQHF
TRBV14,CASSQGWDYEQYF
TRBV7-9,CASSLKASADSPLHF
TRBV7-9,CASRSGTSGWSDTQYF
TRBV27,CASSLSQGRQPQHF
TRBV7-6,CASSLGEGLQETQYF
TRBV20-1,CSARNLNQPQHF
TRBV4-3,CASSQELAGPTSYNEQFF
TRBV7-2,CASSRQGLLRETQYF
TRBV29-1,CSVEGSGGDYEQYF
TRBV29-1,CSVGYTGELFF
TRBV29-1,CSVDQYGVGAFF
TRBV20-1,CSARFPGRGRVNTEAFF
TRBV4-3,CASSEDWGYSPLHF
TRBV12-3/TRBV12-4,CASSSQDAAFF
TRBV7-9,CASSSPLAGGPDTQYF
TRBV7-2,CASSQQVIAEQYF
TRBV12-5,CASGETTGGFSTDTQYF
TRBV2,CASSESPNTEAFF
TRBV27,CASSPLGQMNEQYF